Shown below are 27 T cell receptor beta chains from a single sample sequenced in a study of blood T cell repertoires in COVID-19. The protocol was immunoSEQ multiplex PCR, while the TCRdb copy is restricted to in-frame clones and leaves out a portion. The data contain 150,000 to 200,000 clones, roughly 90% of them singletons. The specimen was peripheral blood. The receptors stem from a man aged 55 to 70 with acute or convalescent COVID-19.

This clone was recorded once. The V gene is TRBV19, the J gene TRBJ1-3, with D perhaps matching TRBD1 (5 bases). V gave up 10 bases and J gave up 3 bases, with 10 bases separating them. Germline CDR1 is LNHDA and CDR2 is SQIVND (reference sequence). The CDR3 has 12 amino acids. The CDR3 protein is CATETDGNTIYF. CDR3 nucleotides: TGTGCCACCGAGACAGATGGAAACACCATATATTTT.

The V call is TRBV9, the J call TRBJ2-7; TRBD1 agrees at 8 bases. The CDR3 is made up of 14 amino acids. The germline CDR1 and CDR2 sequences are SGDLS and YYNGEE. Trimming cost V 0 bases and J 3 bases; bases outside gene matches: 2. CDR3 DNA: TGTGCCAGCAGCGTAGGGACAGGGTTCTACGAGCAGTACTTC. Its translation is CASSVGTGFYEQYF.

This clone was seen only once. CDR3 nucleotide sequence: TGTGCCAGCAGCGCTTTCGGGGATACGCAGTATTTT. Its protein is CASSAFGDTQYF. V is TRBV11-3 and J is TRBJ2-3; D call uncertain. CDR1 is SGHNT, CDR2 YENEEA, per germline. Trimming took off 5 bases at V and 6 bases at J, with 9 bases between the two ends. The CDR3 runs to 12 residues.

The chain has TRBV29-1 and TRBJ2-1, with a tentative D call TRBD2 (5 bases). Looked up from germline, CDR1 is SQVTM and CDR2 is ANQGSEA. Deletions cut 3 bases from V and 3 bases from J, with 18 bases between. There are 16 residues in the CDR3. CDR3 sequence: CSVEGPMTGDYNEQFF. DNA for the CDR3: TGCAGCGTTGAGGGCCCGATGACCGGGGACTACAATGAGCAGTTCTTC.

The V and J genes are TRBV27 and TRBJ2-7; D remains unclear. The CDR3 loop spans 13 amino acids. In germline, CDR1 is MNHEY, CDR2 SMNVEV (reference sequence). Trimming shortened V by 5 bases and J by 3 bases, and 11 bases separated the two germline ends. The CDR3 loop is CASSLGVNYEQYV. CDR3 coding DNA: TGTGCCAGCAGTCTAGGAGTGAACTACGAGCAGTACGTC.

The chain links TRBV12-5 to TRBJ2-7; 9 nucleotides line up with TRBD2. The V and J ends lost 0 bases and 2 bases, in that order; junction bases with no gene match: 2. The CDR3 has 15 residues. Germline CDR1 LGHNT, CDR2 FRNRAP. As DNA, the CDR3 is TGTGCTAGTGGTTTGGTGAGCGGGAGGACCTACGAGCAGTACTTC. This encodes CASGLVSGRTYEQYF.

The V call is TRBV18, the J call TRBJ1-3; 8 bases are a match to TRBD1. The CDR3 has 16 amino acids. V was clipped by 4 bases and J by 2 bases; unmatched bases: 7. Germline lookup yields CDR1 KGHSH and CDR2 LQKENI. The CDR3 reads CASSQRQGTPGNTIYF. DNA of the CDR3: TGTGCCAGCTCACAAAGACAGGGGACTCCTGGAAACACCATATATTTT.

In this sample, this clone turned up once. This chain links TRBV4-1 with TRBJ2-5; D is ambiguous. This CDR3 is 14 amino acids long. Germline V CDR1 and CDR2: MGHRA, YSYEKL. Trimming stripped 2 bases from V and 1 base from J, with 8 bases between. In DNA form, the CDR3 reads TGCGCCAGCAGCCAATTCAACGGCCAAGAGACCCAGTACTTC. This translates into CASSQFNGQETQYF.

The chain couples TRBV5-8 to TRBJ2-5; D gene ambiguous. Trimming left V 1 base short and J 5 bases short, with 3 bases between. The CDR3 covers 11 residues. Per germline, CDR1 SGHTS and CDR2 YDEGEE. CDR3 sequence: CASSLRETQYF. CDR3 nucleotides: TGTGCCAGCAGCTTGCGGGAGACCCAGTACTTC.

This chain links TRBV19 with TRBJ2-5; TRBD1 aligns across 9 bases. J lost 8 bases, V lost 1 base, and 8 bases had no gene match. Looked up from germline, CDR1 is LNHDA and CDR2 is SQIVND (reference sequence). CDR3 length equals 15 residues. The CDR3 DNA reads TGTGCCAGTAGTATAGGGACAGGGGAAATAGAAACCCAGTACTTC. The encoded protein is CASSIGTGEIETQYF.

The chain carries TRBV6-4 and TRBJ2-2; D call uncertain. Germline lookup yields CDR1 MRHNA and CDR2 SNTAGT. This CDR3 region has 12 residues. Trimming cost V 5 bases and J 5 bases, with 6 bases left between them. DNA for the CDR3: TGTGCCAGCAGTAGAGGAACCGGGGAGCTGTTTTTT. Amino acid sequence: CASSRGTGELFF.

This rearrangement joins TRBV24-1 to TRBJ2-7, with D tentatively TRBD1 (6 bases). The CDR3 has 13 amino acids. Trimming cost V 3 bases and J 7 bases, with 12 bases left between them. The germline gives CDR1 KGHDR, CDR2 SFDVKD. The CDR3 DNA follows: TGTGCCACCAGTGATCCACAGGGACGGGAGCAGTACTTC. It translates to CATSDPQGREQYF.

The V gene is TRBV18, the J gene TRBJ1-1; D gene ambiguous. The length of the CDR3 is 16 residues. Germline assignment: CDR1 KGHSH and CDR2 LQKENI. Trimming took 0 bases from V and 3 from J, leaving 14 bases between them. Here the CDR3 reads CASSPPWTDKDTEAFF. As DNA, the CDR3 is TGTGCCAGCTCACCACCGTGGACTGATAAGGACACTGAAGCTTTCTTT. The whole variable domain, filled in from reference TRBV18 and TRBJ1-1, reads NAGVMQNPRHLVRRRGQEARLRCSPMKGHSHVYWYRQLPEEGLKFMVYLQKENIIDESGMPKERFSAEFPKEGPSILRIQQVVRGDSAAYFCASSPPWTDKDTEAFFGQGTRLTVV.

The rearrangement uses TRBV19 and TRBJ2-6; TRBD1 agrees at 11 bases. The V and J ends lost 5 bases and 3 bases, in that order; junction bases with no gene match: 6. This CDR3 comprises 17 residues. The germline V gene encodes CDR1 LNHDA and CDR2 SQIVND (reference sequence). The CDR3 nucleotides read TGTGCCAGTAGTCGGACAGGGGGCGCAAATGGGGCCAACGTCCTGACTTTC. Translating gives CASSRTGGANGANVLTF.

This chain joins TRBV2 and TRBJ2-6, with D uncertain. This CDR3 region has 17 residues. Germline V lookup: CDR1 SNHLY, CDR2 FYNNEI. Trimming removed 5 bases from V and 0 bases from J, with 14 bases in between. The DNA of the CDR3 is TGTGCCAGCAGTCCCATTCCGAGCCGCTCTGGGGCCAACGTCCTGACTTTC. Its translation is CASSPIPSRSGANVLTF. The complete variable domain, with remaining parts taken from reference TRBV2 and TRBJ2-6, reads EPEVTQTPSHQVTQMGQEVILRCVPISNHLYFYWYRQILGQKVEFLVSFYNNEISEKSEIFDDQFSVERPDGSNFTLKIRSTKLEDSAMYFCASSPIPSRSGANVLTFGAGSRLTVL.

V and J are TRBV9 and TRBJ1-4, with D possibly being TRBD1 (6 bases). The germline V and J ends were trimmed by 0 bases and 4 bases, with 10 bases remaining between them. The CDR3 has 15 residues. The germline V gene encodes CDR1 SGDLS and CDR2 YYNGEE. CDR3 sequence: CASSVVPDSNEKLFF. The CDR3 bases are TGTGCCAGCAGCGTAGTTCCGGACAGTAATGAAAAACTGTTTTTT.

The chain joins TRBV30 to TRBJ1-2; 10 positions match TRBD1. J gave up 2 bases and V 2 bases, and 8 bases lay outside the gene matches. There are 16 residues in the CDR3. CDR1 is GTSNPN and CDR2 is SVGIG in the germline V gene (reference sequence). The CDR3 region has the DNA TGTGCCTGGAGTCGTACCTGGGACAGGGGAAACTATGGCTACACCTTC. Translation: CAWSRTWDRGNYGYTF.

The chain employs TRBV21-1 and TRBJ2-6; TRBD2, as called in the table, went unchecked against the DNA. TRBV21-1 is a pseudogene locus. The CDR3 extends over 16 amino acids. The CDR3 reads CASSISSSSGANVLTF. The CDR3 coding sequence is TGTGCCAGCAGCATATCATCGAGCTCTGGGGCCAACGTCCTGACTTTC.

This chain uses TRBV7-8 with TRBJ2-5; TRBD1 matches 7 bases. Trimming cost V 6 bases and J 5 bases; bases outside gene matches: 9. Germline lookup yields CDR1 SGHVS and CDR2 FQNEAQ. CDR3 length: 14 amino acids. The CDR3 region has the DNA TGTGCCAGCAGTTCAAGACAGGGATATGAGACCCAGTACTTC. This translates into CASSSRQGYETQYF.

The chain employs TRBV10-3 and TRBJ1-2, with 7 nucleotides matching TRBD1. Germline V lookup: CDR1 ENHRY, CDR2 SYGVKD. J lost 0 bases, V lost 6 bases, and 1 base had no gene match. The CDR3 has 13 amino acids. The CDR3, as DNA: TGTGCCATCAGAGGGACAGCTAACTATGGCTACACCTTC. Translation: CAIRGTANYGYTF.

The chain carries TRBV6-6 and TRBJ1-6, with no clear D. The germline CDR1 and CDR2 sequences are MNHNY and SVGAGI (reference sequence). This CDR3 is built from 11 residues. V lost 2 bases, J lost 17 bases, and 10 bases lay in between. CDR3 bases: TGTGCCAGCAGTTACGTGGACTCCGTCCACTTT. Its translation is CASSYVDSVHF.

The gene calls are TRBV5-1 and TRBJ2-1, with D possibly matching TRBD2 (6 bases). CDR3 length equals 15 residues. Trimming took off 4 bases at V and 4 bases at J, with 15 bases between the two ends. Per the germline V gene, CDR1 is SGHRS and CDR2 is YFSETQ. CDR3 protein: CASSLAGPTYNEQFF. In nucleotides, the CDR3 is TGCGCCAGCAGCCTCGCGGGGCCCACTTACAATGAGCAGTTCTTC. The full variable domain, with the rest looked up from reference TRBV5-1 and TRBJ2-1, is KAGVTQTPRYLIKTRGQQVTLSCSPISGHRSVSWYQQTPGQGLQFLFEYFSETQRNKGNFPGRFSGRQFSNSRSEMNVSTLELGDSALYLCASSLAGPTYNEQFFGPGTRLTVL.

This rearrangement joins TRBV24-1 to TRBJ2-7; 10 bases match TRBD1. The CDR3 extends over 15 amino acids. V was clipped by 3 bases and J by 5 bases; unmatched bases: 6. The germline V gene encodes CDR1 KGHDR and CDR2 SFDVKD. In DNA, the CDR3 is TGTGCCACCAGTGATACTCGACAGGGGGCAAACGAGCAGTACGTC. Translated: CATSDTRQGANEQYV.

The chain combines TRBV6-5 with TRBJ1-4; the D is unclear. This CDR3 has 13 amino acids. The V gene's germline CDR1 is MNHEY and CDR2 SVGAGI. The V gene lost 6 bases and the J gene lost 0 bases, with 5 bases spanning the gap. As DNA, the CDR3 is TGTGCCAGCAGACGGTCAACTAATGAAAAACTGTTTTTT. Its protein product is CASRRSTNEKLFF.

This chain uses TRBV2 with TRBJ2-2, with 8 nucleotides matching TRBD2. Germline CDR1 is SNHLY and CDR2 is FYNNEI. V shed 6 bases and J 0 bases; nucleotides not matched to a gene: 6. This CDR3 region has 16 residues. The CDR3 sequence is CASSHSGTTNTGELFF. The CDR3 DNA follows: TGTGCCAGCAGCCATAGCGGGACAACGAACACCGGGGAGCTGTTTTTT. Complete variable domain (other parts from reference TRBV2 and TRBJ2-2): EPEVTQTPSHQVTQMGQEVILRCVPISNHLYFYWYRQILGQKVEFLVSFYNNEISEKSEIFDDQFSVERPDGSNFTLKIRSTKLEDSAMYFCASSHSGTTNTGELFFGEGSRLTVL.

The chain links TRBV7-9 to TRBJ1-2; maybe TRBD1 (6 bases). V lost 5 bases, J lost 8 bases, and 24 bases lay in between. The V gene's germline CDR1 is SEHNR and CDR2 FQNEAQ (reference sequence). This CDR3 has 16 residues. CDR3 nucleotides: TGTGCCAGCAGCCTTGCGGCGGGGGCTATTCCCCAGGGCTACACCTTC. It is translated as CASSLAAGAIPQGYTF.

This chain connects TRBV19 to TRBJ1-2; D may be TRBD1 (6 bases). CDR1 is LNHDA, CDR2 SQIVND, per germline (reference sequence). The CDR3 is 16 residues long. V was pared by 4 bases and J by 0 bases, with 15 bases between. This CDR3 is CASSTYSRGSNYGYTF. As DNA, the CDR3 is TGTGCCAGTAGTACCTACTCCAGGGGCTCTAACTATGGCTACACCTTC.